The clone carrying this T cell receptor (beta chain) has just a few counts. Its antigen is unidentified. The sample comes from a study of blood T cells in healthy people across ages. The use of a sample-barcoded 5' primer and a J-beta primer mix characterized a second PCR of roughly 6 to 11 cycles. TCRdb reprocessed the 5' RACE reads via MiXCR and lists one record per CDR3 protein. The sample includes 1.5 million to 2 million distinct CDR3 sequences, about 50% seen only once; the top ten take roughly 2%. Every sample had a minimum of 6.5 million PBMCs isolated. Extraction of total RNA produced a minimum of 5.5 micrograms from each sample. Notes on the study in general: Among T cells, TCR beta diversity per million cells dropped roughly linearly as age rose. Both higher diversity and more naive CD4+ cells marked long-lived donors when set against aged donors.

The sample comprised blood. The source is a woman between 40 and 50 years old in good health.

The CDR3 protein is CSANRPGWGNEQFF. CDR3 sequence (DNA): TGCAGTGCTAATCGGCCGGGGTGGGGCAATGAGCAGTTCTTC. The chain has TRBV20-1 and TRBJ2-1, with D maybe TRBD2 (5 bases). CDR3 length: 14 residues. CDR1 and CDR2 from the germline V gene are DFQATT and SNEGSKA (reference sequence). V lost 4 bases to trimming and J lost 6 bases, with 16 bases between them.